The 30 T cell receptor beta chains reported below all come from one sample, sequenced in a study of control samples from healthy donors and cancer patients. Sequencing used immunoSEQ multiplex PCR; TCRdb keeps in-frame clones, though not all of them. In the table there are 130,000 or so clones, around 87% of which are singletons. The sequenced sample was blood. All receptors come from a man in his sixties in good health.

The chain combines TRBV7-8 with TRBJ2-1, with 10 bases that match TRBD1. Germline V lookup: CDR1 SGHVS, CDR2 FQNEAQ. This CDR3 has 16 residues. Trimming at V came to 0 bases and at J to 7 bases, leaving 6 bases not matched to a gene. CDR3 loop: CASSLARDRGLNEQFF. The CDR3 coding sequence is TGTGCCAGCAGCTTAGCGCGTGACAGGGGGCTTAATGAGCAGTTCTTC.

The chain has TRBV6-1 and TRBJ2-5, with a weak D call TRBD2 (6 bases). V lost 2 bases to trimming and J lost 5 bases, with 9 bases between them. This CDR3 has 13 amino acids. Germline V lookup: CDR1 MNHNS, CDR2 SASEGT. The CDR3 here is CASSEWTTETQYF. The CDR3 nucleotides read TGTGCCAGCAGTGAATGGACTACCGAGACCCAGTACTTC.

The chain is built from TRBV5-1 and TRBJ1-4; 7 nucleotides match TRBD1. V gave up 5 bases and J gave up 2 bases; unmatched junction bases: 6. Germline V gene lookup returns CDR1 SGHRS and CDR2 YFSETQ. The CDR3 consists of 15 residues. CDR3 amino acids: CASSVGGQTNEKLFF. The CDR3 nucleotides read TGCGCCAGCAGTGTTGGGGGACAGACTAATGAAAAACTGTTTTTT.

CDR3 in DNA: TGTGCCAGCTCACCAAGGAATGAAAAACTGTTTTTT. Amino acids: CASSPRNEKLFF. The chain has TRBV18 and TRBJ1-4, with D unclear. Trimming removed 2 bases at V and 5 bases at J, with 3 bases between. The germline V gene has CDR1 KGHSH and CDR2 LQKENI. The CDR3 is made up of 12 amino acids. The full variable domain, with the rest looked up from reference TRBV18 and TRBJ1-4, is NAGVMQNPRHLVRRRGQEARLRCSPMKGHSHVYWYRQLPEEGLKFMVYLQKENIIDESGMPKERFSAEFPKEGPSILRIQQVVRGDSAAYFCASSPRNEKLFFGSGTQLSVL.

This chain's CDR3 is CASSSPHEQYF. The CDR3 DNA follows: TGTGCCAGCAGCTCCCCGCACGAGCAGTACTTC. J is TRBJ2-7 and V is TRBV21-1. TRBV21-1 is termed a pseudogene. This CDR3 has 11 amino acids.

The rearrangement uses TRBV5-6 and TRBJ1-1, with 7 bases that match TRBD1. In germline, CDR1 is SGHDT, CDR2 YYEEEE. After removal of 0 bases from V and 1 base from J, the junction contained 6 bases not matched to a gene. The CDR3 contains 16 residues. Written as DNA, the CDR3 is TGTGCCAGCAGCTTGGTGCGGGACAGCCCGAACACTGAAGCTTTCTTT. Amino acid sequence: CASSLVRDSPNTEAFF.

The V gene is TRBV15, the J gene TRBJ2-2; no clear D gene. Germline V gene sequence: CDR1 LNHNV, CDR2 YYDKDF (reference sequence). Trimming removed 3 bases at V and 1 base at J, with 9 bases between. The CDR3 runs 15 residues. CDR3 residues: CATSRGTVNTGELFF. The CDR3 bases are TGTGCCACCAGCAGGGGTACGGTGAACACCGGGGAGCTGTTTTTT.

The chain carries TRBV2 and TRBJ1-4, with D perhaps matching TRBD1 (6 bases). Germline V gene data show CDR1 as SNHLY and CDR2 as FYNNEI. The CDR3 is made up of 14 amino acids. Trimming stripped 4 bases from V and 4 bases from J, with 10 bases between. The CDR3 nucleotides read TGTGCCAGCAGTGTGGACAGCGGTAATGAAAAACTGTTTTTT. This translates into CASSVDSGNEKLFF.

This clone was seen a single time. The chain uses TRBV6-5 and TRBJ1-1, with TRBD1 as a possible D gene (5 bases). V lost 11 bases to trimming and J lost 12 bases, with 22 bases between them. Per the germline V gene, CDR1 is MNHEY and CDR2 is SVGAGI. CDR3 length: 12 residues. The CDR3 spells CACTGPGMLPFF. The CDR3 coding sequence is TGTGCCTGCACTGGTCCAGGGATGCTACCTTTCTTT.

The rearrangement links TRBV28 to TRBJ1-3; D is perhaps TRBD1 (5 bases). The ends were cut back, 3 bases at V and 3 bases at J, with 9 bases in the middle. Looked up from germline, CDR1 is MDHEN and CDR2 is SYDVKM. The CDR3 has 14 amino acids. Here the CDR3 reads CASSFGGGGNTIYF. CDR3 coding DNA: TGTGCCAGCAGTTTTGGGGGTGGTGGAAACACCATATATTTT.

This sequence joins TRBV28 and TRBJ2-7, with TRBD1 matching 8 bases. The CDR3 spans 16 residues. V shed 7 bases and J 4 bases; nucleotides not matched to a gene: 15. In germline, CDR1 is MDHEN, CDR2 SYDVKM. The CDR3 DNA reads TGTGCCAGCACTATAGGACAGGGTCTCTCCACTTACGAGCAGTACTTC. Amino acids: CASTIGQGLSTYEQYF. The variable domain in full, with the rest retrieved from reference TRBV28 and TRBJ2-7, is DVKVTQSSRYLVKRTGEKVFLECVQDMDHENMFWYRQDPGLGLRLIYFSYDVKMKEKGDIPEGYSVSREKKERFSLILESASTNQTSMYLCASTIGQGLSTYEQYFGPGTRLTVT.

The chain uses TRBV18 and TRBJ1-1; 9 bases line up with TRBD1. The CDR3 length is 16 residues. In germline, CDR1 is KGHSH, CDR2 LQKENI. With V trimmed by 3 bases and J by 2 bases, 7 bases remained unmatched. CDR3 region: CASSPEQGAGNTEAFF. In DNA form, the CDR3 reads TGTGCCAGCTCACCGGAACAGGGGGCAGGAAACACTGAAGCTTTCTTT.

The V gene is TRBV7-9, the J gene TRBJ2-7; TRBD1 aligns across 10 bases. Trimming removed 4 bases from V and 3 bases from J; junction bases left unmatched: 3. In germline, CDR1 is SEHNR, CDR2 FQNEAQ (reference sequence). The CDR3 spans 14 residues. The CDR3 DNA reads as TGTGCCAGCAGCTCTCGGACAGGGGGCTACGAGCAGTACTTC. Protein sequence: CASSSRTGGYEQYF.

V usage is TRBV19 and J usage is TRBJ1-1; D may be TRBD1 (5 bases). Looked up from germline, CDR1 is LNHDA and CDR2 is SQIVND (reference sequence). The CDR3 spans 15 residues. V was shortened by 5 bases and J by 6 bases, with 19 bases between the two germline ends. The CDR3 sequence: CASSRVRNRGAEAFF. The CDR3 nucleotides read TGTGCCAGTAGTCGCGTAAGGAATAGGGGCGCTGAAGCTTTCTTT.

The chain has TRBV6-2 or TRBV6-3 and TRBJ2-7; D is perhaps TRBD1 (6 bases). The CDR3 loop spans 15 amino acids. Trimming left V 5 bases short and J 3 bases short, with 17 bases between. CDR1 and CDR2 (germline): MNHEY, SVGEGT. This CDR3 reads CASSQTSGQFYEQYF. CDR3 coding DNA: TGTGCCAGCAGTCAGACCTCGGGACAATTCTACGAGCAGTACTTC.

CDR3 in amino acids: CASRSSGNRGYTF. CDR3 coding DNA: TGTGCCAGCAGGTCCTCAGGGAACCGGGGCTACACCTTC. This chain links TRBV28 with TRBJ1-2; TRBD1 might be the D (5 bases). This CDR3 region has 13 residues. Trimming pared 6 bases from V and 8 bases from J, leaving 16 bases between. From germline, CDR1 is MDHEN and CDR2 SYDVKM.

V is TRBV24-1 and J is TRBJ1-5; 7 nucleotides match TRBD1. After removal of 2 bases from V and 3 bases from J, the junction contained 6 bases not matched to a gene. The germline V gene has CDR1 KGHDR and CDR2 SFDVKD. The CDR3 loop spans 16 amino acids. This CDR3 is CATSDSQGQDNQPQHF. The CDR3 bases are TGTGCCACCAGTGATTCCCAAGGACAGGACAATCAGCCCCAGCATTTT.

This chain uses TRBV18 with TRBJ1-1, with D perhaps TRBD1 (6 bases). This CDR3 is built from 14 residues. Germline V gene data show CDR1 as KGHSH and CDR2 as LQKENI. V was clipped by 9 bases and J by 6 bases, with 20 bases between them. This chain's CDR3 is CASCSVQGLAEAFF. CDR3 bases: TGTGCCAGTTGTTCGGTACAGGGCTTAGCTGAAGCTTTCTTT.

The chain recombines TRBV12-3 or TRBV12-4 with TRBJ1-1; D gene unclear. Trimming pared 7 bases from V and 7 bases from J, leaving 10 bases between. The CDR3 runs 11 residues. The CDR3 DNA reads as TGTGCCAGCAAAAAAGGTCATGAAGCTTTCTTT. This codes for CASKKGHEAFF.

The chain's CDR3 is CASSRTRGIAYEQYF. The DNA of the CDR3 is TGTGCCAGCAGTCGCACAAGGGGGATCGCCTACGAGCAGTACTTC. The chain joins TRBV6-2 or TRBV6-3 to TRBJ2-7, with D possibly matching TRBD1 (6 bases). CDR1 is MNHEY, CDR2 SVGEGT, per germline. The CDR3 length is 15 residues. V lost 5 bases to trimming and J lost 2 bases, with 16 bases between them.

The chain carries TRBV27 and TRBJ1-2; maybe TRBD1 (6 bases). The CDR3 has 13 residues. Trimming removed 4 bases at V and 4 bases at J, with 10 bases between. Germline loops: CDR1 MNHEY, CDR2 SMNVEV (reference sequence). In DNA, the CDR3 is TGTGCCAGCAGTTCTCAGGGGAGCTATGGCTACACCTTC. This gives the protein CASSSQGSYGYTF.

This sequence joins TRBV19 and TRBJ2-3; 9 nucleotides agree with TRBD2. This CDR3 is built from 16 residues. Germline-derived CDR1 and CDR2 are LNHDA and SQIVND (reference sequence). J lost 3 bases, V lost 5 bases, and 9 bases had no gene match. CDR3 region: CASSYQPGLATDTQYF. CDR3 nucleotides: TGTGCCAGTAGTTATCAACCGGGACTAGCAACAGATACGCAGTATTTT.

In DNA form, the CDR3 reads TGCGCCAGCAGCTTGGGCCTTCTAGCGGGGGCTAACTACCAAGAGACCCAGTACTTC. Protein: CASSLGLLAGANYQETQYF. The V call is TRBV5-1, the J call TRBJ2-5, with 10 bases identical to TRBD2. The germline gives CDR1 SGHRS, CDR2 YFSETQ. The CDR3 contains 19 residues. The trim removed 0 bases at V and 0 bases at J, leaving 11 bases unmatched. Variable domain in full (rest from reference TRBV5-1 and TRBJ2-5): KAGVTQTPRYLIKTRGQQVTLSCSPISGHRSVSWYQQTPGQGLQFLFEYFSETQRNKGNFPGRFSGRQFSNSRSEMNVSTLELGDSALYLCASSLGLLAGANYQETQYFGPGTRLLVL.

The chain couples TRBV28 to TRBJ2-2; unclear D gene. This CDR3 is 11 amino acids long. The ends were cut back, 2 bases at V and 9 bases at J, with 4 bases in the middle. Per the germline V gene, CDR1 is MDHEN and CDR2 is SYDVKM. The CDR3 loop reads CASSLGRELFF. CDR3 nucleotide sequence: TGTGCCAGCAGTTTAGGAAGGGAGCTGTTTTTT.

The chain has TRBV2 and TRBJ2-2; D is unclear. There are 12 residues in the CDR3. Germline CDR1 reads SNHLY; CDR2 reads FYNNEI. V gave up 8 bases and J gave up 5 bases, with 9 bases separating them. CDR3 DNA sequence: TGTGCCAGCGGGCTAGGTACCGGGGAGCTGTTTTTT. It translates to CASGLGTGELFF. The complete variable domain, with remaining parts taken from reference TRBV2 and TRBJ2-2, reads EPEVTQTPSHQVTQMGQEVILRCVPISNHLYFYWYRQILGQKVEFLVSFYNNEISEKSEIFDDQFSVERPDGSNFTLKIRSTKLEDSAMYFCASGLGTGELFFGEGSRLTVL.

This clone was detected a few times. The J gene is TRBJ1-1, the V gene TRBV5-1; D gene unclear. CDR1 and CDR2 (germline): SGHRS, YFSETQ. V shed 0 bases and J shed 1 base, with 10 bases lying between them. The CDR3 loop spans 15 amino acids. DNA for the CDR3: TGCGCCAGCAGCTTGGGATATACAGAGAACACTGAAGCTTTCTTT. Translation: CASSLGYTENTEAFF.

The chain is built from TRBV5-6 and TRBJ1-2; D gene uncertain. Germline values: CDR1 SGHDT, CDR2 YYEEEE. The CDR3 runs to 15 residues. V lost 0 bases and J 4 bases, leaving 13 bases between the germline ends. The CDR3 DNA reads as TGTGCCAGCAGCTTGGTAGGGAAACCCTCCTATGGCTACACCTTC. It translates to CASSLVGKPSYGYTF.

This chain connects TRBV10-2 to TRBJ2-7, with D perhaps matching TRBD2 (6 bases). Trimming cost V 6 bases and J 4 bases, with 19 bases left between them. This CDR3 region has 15 residues. Germline assignment: CDR1 WSHSY and CDR2 SAAADI. CDR3 DNA sequence: TGCGCCAGCAGAGACTCCTTGCTCGGGGGTTACGAGCAGTACTTC. Its translation is CASRDSLLGGYEQYF.

The J gene is TRBJ2-7, the V gene TRBV5-1; weak D call: TRBD2 (5 bases). Germline CDR1 and CDR2: SGHRS and YFSETQ. The V end was cut by 4 bases, the J end by 2 bases, with 25 bases between. This CDR3 contains 18 residues. The CDR3 DNA sequence: TGCGCCAGCAGCCCGGGAATTCTTCGGTTGGGCGACCCCTACGAGCAGTACTTC. Amino acid sequence: CASSPGILRLGDPYEQYF.

The rearrangement uses TRBV28 and TRBJ1-5; D not resolved. CDR1 is MDHEN, CDR2 SYDVKM, per germline. V gave up 3 bases and J gave up 2 bases, with 11 bases separating them. The CDR3 runs 15 residues. The CDR3 here is CASSFPGSGNQPQHF. In nucleotides, the CDR3 is TGTGCCAGCAGTTTCCCGGGTTCGGGCAATCAGCCCCAGCATTTT. The entire variable domain, with the rest obtained from reference TRBV28 and TRBJ1-5, is as follows: DVKVTQSSRYLVKRTGEKVFLECVQDMDHENMFWYRQDPGLGLRLIYFSYDVKMKEKGDIPEGYSVSREKKERFSLILESASTNQTSMYLCASSFPGSGNQPQHFGDGTRLSIL.